Listed below are T cell receptor beta chains from one sample, sequenced in a study of STAT3 mutations in large granular lymphocyte leukemia. Sequenced by immunoSEQ multiplex PCR; TCRdb stores in-frame clones only, minus some. The sample includes a few thousand clones, approximately 50% of them seen just once. Material: peripheral blood mononuclear cells. The receptors shown here come from a man aged 55 to 69 with T-cell large granular lymphocyte leukemia. Some clones in this sample may be carry-over from other donors' samples. Both conserved end residues are trimmed from each CDR3. The D gene is left open where the match is weak.

>TRBD1|13|TRBV5-1|TRBJ2-5
ASSSTGGAWETQY
>TRBD1|13|TRBV11-2|TRBJ2-3
ASRHVLQGADTQY
>-|13|TRBV7-9|TRBJ1-2
ASSSQQGPNYGYT
>-|10|TRBV9|TRBJ1-1
ASSPEGHEAF
>-|11|TRBV5-6|TRBJ1-2
ASSSTPNYGYT
>TRBD2|14|TRBV7-2|TRBJ2-7
ASSLEPPGLGDEQY
>-|11|TRBV13|TRBJ2-4
ASSELAKNIQY
>-|13|TRBV5-6|TRBJ1-5
ASSKGPFGGQPQH
>-|9|TRBV29-1|TRBJ2-1
SVADGLSGF
>-|14|TRBV5-4|TRBJ2-3
ASRLTRASPSATQY
>-|13|TRBV5-1|TRBJ2-3
ASSLARVGTDTQY
>-|7|TRBV29-1|TRBJ2-3
SVSDTQY
>-|10|TRBV19|TRBJ2-7
ASSAGLDEQY
>-|13|TRBV29-1|TRBJ1-3
SVDGSGGSGNTIY
>TRBD2|9|TRBV30|TRBJ2-1
AFSGRNEQF
>-|11|TRBV25-1|TRBJ2-5
ASSESPQETQY
>TRBD2|14|TRBV5-1|TRBJ2-1
ASSLAGAGDYNEQF
>TRBD1|13|TRBV5-4|TRBJ2-7
ASSLTGTGIYEQY
>TRBD1|12|TRBV18|TRBJ1-2
ASSETGADYGYT
>-|11|TRBV7-9|TRBJ1-4
ASSQLGTEKLF
>-|11|TRBV7-9|TRBJ1-6
ASSLMADSPLH
>-|14|TRBV9|TRBJ2-3
ASSLGSETSTRTQY
>-|12|TRBV29-1|TRBJ2-4
SVDSSGSGNIQY
>TRBD2|13|TRBV7-2|TRBJ2-1
ASSFSGGVLGEQF
>-|13|TRBV9|TRBJ2-6
ASSPYRTGANVLT
>-|10|TRBV4-1|TRBJ1-5
ASSHVGEPQH
>TRBD2|16|TRBV7-9|TRBJ2-3
ASSSLRALAGFTDTQY
>-|9|TRBV29-1|TRBJ1-2
SVVWGGGYT
>TRBD1|14|TRBV5-1|TRBJ1-4
ASSNQGATTNEKLF
>TRBD1|14|TRBV28|TRBJ1-2
ASGGGGQGKLGGYT
>-|12|TRBV5-4|TRBJ2-5
ASSWGQDAETQY
>-|12|TRBV4-2|TRBJ2-3
ASSLIPLSDTQY
>-|11|TRBV19|TRBJ2-1
ASSIGLPNEQF
>-|11|TRBV15|TRBJ2-7
ATTSGGTGEQY
>-|11|TRBV28|TRBJ1-6
ASRKPGHSPLH
>TRBD1|12|TRBV7-3|TRBJ1-6
ASSLGTANSPLH
>-|13|TRBV5-4|TRBJ2-1
ASSLAGGQPGEQF
>-|10|TRBV4-2|TRBJ2-1
ASSQVQGEQF
>-|11|TRBV5-1|TRBJ2-7
ASKGDGPYEQY
>-|11|TRBV27|TRBJ1-6
ASSLSSNSPLH
>TRBD1|10|TRBV29-1|TRBJ1-2
SVVTGGHGYT
>-|11|TRBV9|TRBJ2-3
ASSVTPGDTQY
>-|10|TRBV29-1|TRBJ2-5
SSADGDETQY
>-|12|TRBV5-1|TRBJ1-2
ASSLGPGDYGYT
>-|11|TRBV30|TRBJ1-1
AWSALGNTEAF
>-|12|TRBV29-1|TRBJ1-1
SVLGGQLRYEAF
>-|13|TRBV5-1|TRBJ2-5
ASSSQGLAEETQY
>TRBD2|11|TRBV30|TRBJ2-7
AWSVGGGTEQY
>-|6|TRBV29-1|TRBJ1-1
SASPAF
>-|15|TRBV9|TRBJ2-7
ASSVASGSGKNYEQY
>-|9|TRBV5-4|TRBJ1-2
ASGGNYGYT
>-|9|TRBV29-1|TRBJ1-1
SAEGNGKAF